This T cell receptor (beta chain) comes out of a study of blood T cell repertoires in COVID-19. CDR1 is MDHEN, CDR2 SYDVKM, per germline. Germline trimming cut 7 bases from V and 7 bases from J; bases unmatched to any gene: 4. The CDR3 extends over 14 amino acids. Generated by immunoSEQ multiplex PCR, the TCRdb table keeps only in-frame clones and is missing some. The sample shows 130,000 to 150,000 clones, 65% to 90% of them seen only once. The clonotype originates from a human donor in a cohort sampled during active COVID-19. The sequenced material came from peripheral blood. The genes are TRBV28 and TRBJ1-6, with 10 bases identical to TRBD1. The CDR3 spells CASILGQGNSPLHF. The CDR3 nucleotides read TGTGCCAGCATCCTGGGACAGGGGAATTCACCCCTCCACTTT.